This T cell receptor beta chain was retrieved from a study of T cell responses to AZD1222 COVID-19 vaccine. Germline loops: CDR1 SEHNR, CDR2 FQNEAQ (reference sequence). The CDR3 totals 14 residues. V shed 5 bases and J shed 8 bases, with 18 bases lying between them. Data came from immunoSEQ multiplex PCR; TCRdb stores just in-frame clones and leaves some out. The sample includes 130,000 to 150,000 clones, roughly nine tenths of them seen just once. The chain links TRBV7-9 to TRBJ1-1; D is ambiguous. The clonotype comes from an adult who received the AZD1222 COVID-19 vaccine. Here the sequenced sample was peripheral blood, taken 28 days after the second AZD1222 dose. The CDR3 DNA is TGTGCCAGCAGCCCCCCCCCTCTGGAGGGAGAAGCTTTCTTT. Translation: CASSPPPLEGEAFF.